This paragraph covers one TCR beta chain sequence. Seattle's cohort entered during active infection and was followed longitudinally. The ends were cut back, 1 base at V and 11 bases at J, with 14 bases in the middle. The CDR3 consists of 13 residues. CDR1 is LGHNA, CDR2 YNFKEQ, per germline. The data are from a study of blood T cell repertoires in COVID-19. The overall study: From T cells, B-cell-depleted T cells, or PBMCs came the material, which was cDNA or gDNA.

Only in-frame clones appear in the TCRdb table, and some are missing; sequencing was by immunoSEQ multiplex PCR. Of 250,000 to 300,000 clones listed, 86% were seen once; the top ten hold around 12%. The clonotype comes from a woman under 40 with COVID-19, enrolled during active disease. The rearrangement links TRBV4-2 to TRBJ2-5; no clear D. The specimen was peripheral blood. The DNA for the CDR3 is TGTGCCAGCAGCCAAGGTGTAACAGACGCACAGTACTTC. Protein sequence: CASSQGVTDAQYF.